Shown below are 24 T cell receptor beta chains from a single sample sequenced in a study of OX40 agonist ivuxolimab in advanced cancers. The repertoire was sequenced with immunoSEQ multiplex PCR; TCRdb's copy has only in-frame clones and lacks some. This sample has 72,000 or so clones, with approximately 92% found just once. Here the sequenced sample was CD4+ or CD8+ T cells sorted from blood, taken in a trial of the OX40 agonist ivuxolimab. The source of these receptors is an adult with an advanced solid tumor such as melanoma, head and neck, liver or kidney cancer.

The chain recombines TRBV2 with TRBJ2-7; D might be TRBD1 or TRBD2, each matching 6 bases. Deletions cut 4 bases from V and 8 bases from J, with 15 bases between. The CDR3 spans 13 residues. Germline CDR1 SNHLY, CDR2 FYNNEI. The CDR3 nucleotides are TGTGCCAGCAGTGGGTATATGGGGGGCAAGCAGTACTTC. This translates into CASSGYMGGKQYF.

The chain links TRBV7-2 to TRBJ1-1; no reliable D call. V lost 7 bases and J 1 base, leaving 13 bases between the germline ends. Per the germline V gene, CDR1 is SGHTA and CDR2 is FQGNSA. The CDR3 extends over 14 amino acids. Here the CDR3 DNA reads TGTGCCAGCAAGCGCGAAGGGTGGAACACTGAAGCTTTCTTT. Residues: CASKREGWNTEAFF.

The chain recombines TRBV28 with TRBJ1-5; no firm D call. In germline, CDR1 is MDHEN, CDR2 SYDVKM. This CDR3 spans 14 amino acids. V dropped 1 base and J dropped 7 bases, with 11 bases sitting between them. CDR3 sequence reads: CASSLYRGGQPQHF. The CDR3 DNA sequence: TGTGCCAGCAGTTTATATCGGGGAGGGCAGCCCCAGCATTTT.

The chain couples TRBV7-2 to TRBJ2-2, with TRBD1 matching 7 bases. The CDR3 is 15 residues long. Looked up from germline, CDR1 is SGHTA and CDR2 is FQGNSA. Unmatched junction bases numbered 7, after V lost 5 bases and J lost 4 bases. The CDR3, as DNA: TGTGCCAGCAGCCGCGCAGGGGGATTCACCGGGGAGCTGTTTTTT. Protein: CASSRAGGFTGELFF.

V is TRBV7-3 and J is TRBJ2-5, with D uncertain. The CDR3 sequence is 13 residues long. The germline CDR1 and CDR2 sequences are SGHTA and FQGTGA. Between the trimmed V and J ends, which lost 3 bases and 5 bases, there was a span of 10 bases. CDR3 coding DNA: TGTGCCAGCAGCTTTAACCGCGGCGAGACCCAGTACTTC. Protein sequence: CASSFNRGETQYF.

The J gene is TRBJ2-1, the V gene TRBV4-2; 14 bases are shared with TRBD2. The CDR3 consists of 17 residues. CDR1 LGHNA and CDR2 YNFKEQ come from the germline V gene. Losses at the gene ends were 4 bases for V and 6 bases for J; bases not matched to a gene: 8. CDR3 coding DNA: TGTGCCAGCAGCCTCCGGACTAGCGGGGGGCGGCCCAATGAGCAGTTCTTC. Amino acid sequence: CASSLRTSGGRPNEQFF.

The gene calls are TRBV28 and TRBJ1-5; D possibly corresponds to TRBD1 (6 bases). The CDR3 covers 14 residues. Germline-derived CDR1 and CDR2 are MDHEN and SYDVKM. Trimming left V 3 bases short and J 1 base short, with 7 bases between. Here the CDR3 reads CASSFQGSNQPQHF. The CDR3 coding sequence is TGTGCCAGCAGTTTCCAGGGGAGCAATCAGCCCCAGCATTTT.

The rearrangement joins TRBV15 to TRBJ2-3; 7 nucleotides agree with TRBD2. Germline values: CDR1 LNHNV, CDR2 YYDKDF (reference sequence). V shed 1 base, J shed 2 bases, and the junction held 3 bases outside the gene matches. The CDR3 spans 15 residues. The CDR3 DNA follows: TGTGCCACCAGCAGAGCGGGAGGACCCACAGATACGCAGTATTTT. Its translation is CATSRAGGPTDTQYF.

The chain combines TRBV6-5 with TRBJ1-6; weak D call: TRBD1 (5 bases). Trimming took 2 bases from V and 12 from J, leaving 8 bases between them. Germline values: CDR1 MNHEY, CDR2 SVGAGI. There are 12 residues in the CDR3. CDR3 sequence reads: CASSYAGLPLHF. For the CDR3, the DNA is TGTGCCAGCAGTTACGCGGGGCTACCCCTCCACTTT.

The chain couples TRBV10-3 to TRBJ2-4; 9 bases match TRBD2. The CDR3 runs 14 residues. Germline CDR1 ENHRY, CDR2 SYGVKD. V gave up 4 bases and J gave up 8 bases; unmatched junction bases: 6. The chain's CDR3 is CAISAGGGVDIQYF. The CDR3 region has the DNA TGTGCCATCAGTGCGGGCGGGGGGGTGGACATTCAGTACTTC.

The V gene is TRBV4-2, the J gene TRBJ2-4; a weak D match, TRBD1 (5 bases). Trimming removed 1 base from V and 0 bases from J, with 10 bases in between. Germline assignment: CDR1 LGHNA and CDR2 YNFKEQ. CDR3 size: 16 residues. This CDR3 reads CASSQAGFEAKNIQYF. The CDR3 nucleotides read TGTGCCAGCAGCCAAGCAGGGTTCGAAGCCAAAAACATTCAGTACTTC.

This clone was found once. J is TRBJ2-2 and V is TRBV9, with D possibly matching TRBD1 (5 bases). Trimming removed 2 bases at V and 6 bases at J, with 8 bases between. The CDR3 extends over 13 amino acids. Germline V gene sequence: CDR1 SGDLS, CDR2 YYNGEE. The CDR3, as DNA: TGTGCCAGCAGCGTTCCAGGGTCCGGGGAGCTGTTTTTT. Translating it yields CASSVPGSGELFF.

The chain joins TRBV28 to TRBJ2-7; unclear D gene. Germline lookup yields CDR1 MDHEN and CDR2 SYDVKM. The V and J ends lost 3 bases and 0 bases respectively, with 12 bases between them. The CDR3 sequence is 15 residues long. CDR3 in DNA: TGTGCCAGCAGTTTGTGGCAGGCGAGCTCCTACGAGCAGTACTTC. This encodes CASSLWQASSYEQYF.

The gene calls are TRBV6-1 and TRBJ2-3; 7 nucleotides match TRBD2. CDR1 and CDR2 (germline): MNHNS, SASEGT. With V trimmed by 3 bases and J by 1 base, 4 bases remained unmatched. This CDR3 comprises 15 residues. DNA of the CDR3: TGTGCCAGCAGTGAGGGTAGCGGGCGCACAGATACGCAGTATTTT. Translation gives CASSEGSGRTDTQYF.

The rearrangement joins TRBV30 to TRBJ2-7; the match to TRBD2 covers 9 bases. Germline CDR1 and CDR2: GTSNPN and SVGIG (reference sequence). Trimming at V came to 2 bases and at J to 2 bases, leaving 22 bases not matched to a gene. The CDR3 has 20 residues. The CDR3 coding sequence is TGTGCCTGGAGTTTAGTCCCGGGACTAGCCCACACAGGTGGGACCTACGAGCAGTACTTC. This translates into CAWSLVPGLAHTGGTYEQYF. Combining the CDR3 with reference TRBV30 and TRBJ2-7 gives the whole variable domain SQTIHQWPATLVQPVGSPLSLECTVEGTSNPNLYWYRQAAGRGLQLLFYSVGIGQISSEVPQNLSASRPQDRQFILSSKKLLLSDSGFYLCAWSLVPGLAHTGGTYEQYFGPGTRLTVT.

The rearrangement uses TRBV18 and TRBJ2-3, with D unclear. The CDR3 covers 12 residues. Germline assignment: CDR1 KGHSH and CDR2 LQKENI. The V gene lost 3 bases and the J gene lost 7 bases, with 8 bases spanning the gap. CDR3 sequence: CASSPPINTQYF. Written as DNA, the CDR3 is TGTGCCAGCTCACCCCCTATAAATACGCAGTATTTT. The full variable domain, in which reference TRBV18 and TRBJ2-3 provide the parts outside the CDR3, is NAGVMQNPRHLVRRRGQEARLRCSPMKGHSHVYWYRQLPEEGLKFMVYLQKENIIDESGMPKERFSAEFPKEGPSILRIQQVVRGDSAAYFCASSPPINTQYFGPGTRLTVL.

The CDR3 sequence: CASGETTGISNQPQHF. For the CDR3, the DNA is TGTGCCAGCGGGGAAACGACAGGGATTAGCAATCAGCCCCAGCATTTT. The rearrangement joins TRBV5-5 to TRBJ1-5; 7 bases line up with TRBD1. The germline CDR1 and CDR2 sequences are SGHKS and YYEKEE (reference sequence). This CDR3 contains 16 residues. V was clipped by 7 bases and J by 0 bases; unmatched bases: 10.

V is TRBV9 and J is TRBJ2-1, with TRBD2 as a possible D gene (6 bases). CDR3 length: 13 amino acids. Trimming took off 3 bases at V and 14 bases at J, with 18 bases between the two ends. Germline CDR1 reads SGDLS; CDR2 reads YYNGEE. CDR3 DNA sequence: TGTGCCAGCAGCGCAGGCACGGGACTCAAGAAGTTCTTC. Translated, it gives CASSAGTGLKKFF.

This chain joins TRBV4-1 and TRBJ2-5; 9 bases are a match to TRBD2. CDR3 length equals 16 residues. Trimming at V came to 5 bases and at J to 4 bases, leaving 11 bases not matched to a gene. Germline lookup yields CDR1 MGHRA and CDR2 YSYEKL. The CDR3 spells CASSSPASGESETQYF. In nucleotides, the CDR3 is TGCGCCAGCAGCTCTCCCGCTAGCGGGGAGTCAGAGACCCAGTACTTC.

The gene calls are TRBV5-8 and TRBJ1-5; D remains unclear. The CDR3 sequence is 13 residues long. V was clipped by 0 bases and J by 3 bases, with 4 bases between them. The germline V gene has CDR1 SGHTS and CDR2 YDEGEE. Written as DNA, the CDR3 is TGTGCCAGCAGCTTGGTTTTCAATCAGCCCCAGCATTTT. This gives the protein CASSLVFNQPQHF.

The CDR3 nucleotides are TGCAGCGTTAAGACTACCGGAAGGGAAGAGCAGTTCTTC. This encodes CSVKTTGREEQFF. This chain joins TRBV29-1 and TRBJ2-1; D is possibly TRBD2 (5 bases). Germline CDR1 SQVTM, CDR2 ANQGSEA. The CDR3 length is 13 residues. V lost 5 bases and J 10 bases, leaving 18 bases between the germline ends.

This clone has only a few counts. The J gene is TRBJ1-1, the V gene TRBV19; no clear D. V was shortened by 4 bases and J by 4 bases, with 4 bases between the two germline ends. Germline values: CDR1 LNHDA, CDR2 SQIVND (reference sequence). The CDR3 is 11 amino acids. CDR3 in DNA: TGTGCCAGTAGTAGGGGCACTGAAGCTTTCTTT. Amino acid sequence: CASSRGTEAFF.

For this clone: Other DNA sequences in this specimen translate into the identical CDR3. This chain joins TRBV9 and TRBJ2-1, with D tentatively TRBD2 (6 bases). CDR3 size: 15 residues. Germline lookup yields CDR1 SGDLS and CDR2 YYNGEE. V shed 1 base and J shed 0 bases, with 8 bases lying between them. The CDR3 DNA is TGTGCCAGCAGCGTATTCGGGAGCTCCTACAATGAGCAGTTCTTC. Translation: CASSVFGSSYNEQFF. Combining the CDR3 with reference TRBV9 and TRBJ2-1 gives the whole variable domain DSGVTQTPKHLITATGQRVTLRCSPRSGDLSVYWYQQSLDQGLQFLIQYYNGEERAKGNILERFSAQQFPDLHSELNLSSLELGDSALYFCASSVFGSSYNEQFFGPGTRLTVL.

The rearrangement links TRBV7-9 to TRBJ1-1, with D possibly TRBD1 on 5 matching bases. The germline V gene has CDR1 SEHNR and CDR2 FQNEAQ (reference sequence). Trimming removed 3 bases at V and 4 bases at J, with 9 bases between. The CDR3 extends over 13 amino acids. CDR3 residues: CASSFQGGTEAFF. The DNA for the CDR3 is TGTGCCAGCAGCTTTCAGGGAGGCACTGAAGCTTTCTTT.